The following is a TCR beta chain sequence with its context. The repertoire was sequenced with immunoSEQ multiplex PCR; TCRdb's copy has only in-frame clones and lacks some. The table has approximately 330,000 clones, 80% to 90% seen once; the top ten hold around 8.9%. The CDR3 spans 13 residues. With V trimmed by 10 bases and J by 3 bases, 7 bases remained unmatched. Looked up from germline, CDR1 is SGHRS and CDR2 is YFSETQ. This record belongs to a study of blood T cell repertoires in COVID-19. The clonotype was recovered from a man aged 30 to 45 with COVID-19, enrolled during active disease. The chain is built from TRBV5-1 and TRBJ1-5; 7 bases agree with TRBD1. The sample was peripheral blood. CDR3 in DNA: TGCGCCTCCAGGGACAGCCTCAATCAGCCCCAGCATTTT. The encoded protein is CASRDSLNQPQHF.